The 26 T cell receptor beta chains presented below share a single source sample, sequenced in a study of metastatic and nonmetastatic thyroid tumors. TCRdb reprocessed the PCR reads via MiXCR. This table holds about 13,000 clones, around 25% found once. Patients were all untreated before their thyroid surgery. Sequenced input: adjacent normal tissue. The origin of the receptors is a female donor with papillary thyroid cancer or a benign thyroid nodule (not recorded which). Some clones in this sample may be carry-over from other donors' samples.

The CDR3 loop is CASSGQTGAPGANVLTF. In nucleotides, the CDR3 is TGTGCCAGCAGTGGCCAGACAGGGGCCCCTGGGGCCAACGTCCTGACTTTC. The chain combines TRBV6-1 with TRBJ2-6, with 8 positions matching TRBD1. This CDR3 is built from 17 residues. Per germline, CDR1 MNHNS and CDR2 SASEGT. With 4 bases clipped from V and 2 bases from J, the junction kept 7 bases outside the gene matches.

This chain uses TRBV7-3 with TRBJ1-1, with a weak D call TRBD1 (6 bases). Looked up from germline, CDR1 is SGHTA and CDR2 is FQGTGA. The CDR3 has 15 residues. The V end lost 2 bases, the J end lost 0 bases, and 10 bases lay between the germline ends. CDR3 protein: CASSLGTWLNTEAFF. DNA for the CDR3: TGTGCCAGCAGCTTAGGGACATGGCTGAACACTGAAGCTTTCTTT.

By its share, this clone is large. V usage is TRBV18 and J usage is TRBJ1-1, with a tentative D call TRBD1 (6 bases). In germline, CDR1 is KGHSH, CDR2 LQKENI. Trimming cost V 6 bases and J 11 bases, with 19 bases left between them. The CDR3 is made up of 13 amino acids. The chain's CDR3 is CASSLDRSGVAFF. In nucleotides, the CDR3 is TGTGCCAGCTCTCTCGACAGGAGTGGGGTTGCTTTCTTT.

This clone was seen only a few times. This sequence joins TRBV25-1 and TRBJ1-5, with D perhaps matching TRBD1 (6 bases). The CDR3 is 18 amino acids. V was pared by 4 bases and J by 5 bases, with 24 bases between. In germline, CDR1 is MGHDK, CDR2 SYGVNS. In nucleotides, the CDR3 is TGTGCCAGCAGTGGATCTCAGGGGTCCGGGCACCATTATCAGCCCCAGCATTTT. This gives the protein CASSGSQGSGHHYQPQHF.

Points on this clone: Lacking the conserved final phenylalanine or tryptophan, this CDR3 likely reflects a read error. This chain's CDR3 is CASSPPVASTEAFL. CDR3 in DNA: TGTGCCAGCAGTCCCCCGGTGGCTAGCACTGAAGCTTTCCTT. The chain has TRBV28 and TRBJ1-1, with D hard to call. CDR3 length: 14 amino acids. CDR1 and CDR2 from the germline V gene are MDHEN and SYDVKM. V gave up 5 bases and J gave up 4 bases, with 14 bases separating them.

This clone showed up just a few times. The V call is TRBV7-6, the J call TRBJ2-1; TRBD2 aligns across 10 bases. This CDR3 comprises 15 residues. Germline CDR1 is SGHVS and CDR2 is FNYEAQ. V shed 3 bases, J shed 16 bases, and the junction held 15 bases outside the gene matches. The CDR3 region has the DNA TGTGCCAGCAGCTTGACTAGCGGGCCTTACAATGATCACTTCTTC. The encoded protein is CASSLTSGPYNDHFF.

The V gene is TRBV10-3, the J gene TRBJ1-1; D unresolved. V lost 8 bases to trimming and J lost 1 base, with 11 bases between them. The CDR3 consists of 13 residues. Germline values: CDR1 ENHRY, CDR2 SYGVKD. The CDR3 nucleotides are TGTGCCATCGGACGGAATACGAACACTGAAGCTTTCTTT. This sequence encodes CAIGRNTNTEAFF.

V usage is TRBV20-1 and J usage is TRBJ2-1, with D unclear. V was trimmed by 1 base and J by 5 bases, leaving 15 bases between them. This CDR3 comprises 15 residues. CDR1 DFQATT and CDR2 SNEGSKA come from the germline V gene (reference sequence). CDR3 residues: CSARGPLAANNEQFF. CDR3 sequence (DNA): TGCAGTGCTAGAGGCCCTTTGGCGGCCAACAATGAGCAGTTCTTC.

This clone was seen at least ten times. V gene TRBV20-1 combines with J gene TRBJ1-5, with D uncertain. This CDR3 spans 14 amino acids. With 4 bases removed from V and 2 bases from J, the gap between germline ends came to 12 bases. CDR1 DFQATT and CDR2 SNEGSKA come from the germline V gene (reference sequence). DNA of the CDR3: TGCAGTGCTATCCCTGTGCGGGGCAATCAGCCCCAGCATTTT. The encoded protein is CSAIPVRGNQPQHF.

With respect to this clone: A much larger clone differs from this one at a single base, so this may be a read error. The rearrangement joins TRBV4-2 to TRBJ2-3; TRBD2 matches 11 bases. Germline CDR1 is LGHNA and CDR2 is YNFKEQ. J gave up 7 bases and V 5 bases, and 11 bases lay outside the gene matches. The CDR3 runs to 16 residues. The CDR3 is CASSNLLAGDPYTQYF. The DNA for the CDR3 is TGTGCCAGCAGCAACTTACTAGCGGGAGATCCATATACGCAGTATTTT.

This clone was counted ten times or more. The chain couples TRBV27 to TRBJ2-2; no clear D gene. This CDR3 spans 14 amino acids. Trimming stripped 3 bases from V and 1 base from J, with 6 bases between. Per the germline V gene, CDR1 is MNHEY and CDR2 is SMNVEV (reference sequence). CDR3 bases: TGTGCCAGCAGTTTCCTGGAGAACACCGGGGAGCTGTTTTTT. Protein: CASSFLENTGELFF.

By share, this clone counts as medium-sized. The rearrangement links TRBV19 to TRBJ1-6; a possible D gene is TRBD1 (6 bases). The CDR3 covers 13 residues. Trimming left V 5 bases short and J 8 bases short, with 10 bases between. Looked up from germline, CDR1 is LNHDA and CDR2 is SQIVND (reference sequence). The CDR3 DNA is TGTGCCAGTAGTCCTACAGGGCATTCACCCCTCCACTTT. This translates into CASSPTGHSPLHF.

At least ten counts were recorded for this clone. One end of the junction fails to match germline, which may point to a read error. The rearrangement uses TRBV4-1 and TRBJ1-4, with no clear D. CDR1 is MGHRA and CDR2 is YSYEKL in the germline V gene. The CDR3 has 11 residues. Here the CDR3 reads CASSFGERLFF. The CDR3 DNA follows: TGCGCCAGCAGCTTTGGAGAAAGACTGTTTTTT.

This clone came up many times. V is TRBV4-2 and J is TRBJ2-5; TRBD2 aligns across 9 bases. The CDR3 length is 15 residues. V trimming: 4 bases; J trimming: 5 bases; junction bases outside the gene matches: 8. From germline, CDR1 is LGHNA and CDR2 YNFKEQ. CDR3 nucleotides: TGTGCCAGCAGCCCCGTCCCTAGCGGGAAGGAGACCCAGTACTTC. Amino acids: CASSPVPSGKETQYF.

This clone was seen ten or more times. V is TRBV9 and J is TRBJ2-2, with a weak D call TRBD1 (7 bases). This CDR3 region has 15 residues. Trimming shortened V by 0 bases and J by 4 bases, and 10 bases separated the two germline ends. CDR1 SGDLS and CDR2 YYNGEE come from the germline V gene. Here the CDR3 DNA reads TGTGCCAGCAGCGTAGGCGGGGACAGCACCGGGGAGCTGTTTTTT. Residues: CASSVGGDSTGELFF.

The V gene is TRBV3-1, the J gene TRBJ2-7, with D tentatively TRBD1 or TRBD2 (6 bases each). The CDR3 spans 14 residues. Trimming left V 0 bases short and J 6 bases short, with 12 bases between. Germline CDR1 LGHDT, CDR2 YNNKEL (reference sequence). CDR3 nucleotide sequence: TGTGCCAGCAGCCAAGATTTACAGGGAGGCGAGCAGTACTTC. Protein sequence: CASSQDLQGGEQYF.

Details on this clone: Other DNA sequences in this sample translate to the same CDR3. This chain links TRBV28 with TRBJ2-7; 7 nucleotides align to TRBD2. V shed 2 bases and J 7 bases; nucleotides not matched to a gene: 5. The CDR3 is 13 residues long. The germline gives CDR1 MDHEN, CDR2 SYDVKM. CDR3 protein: CASSLGTAGEQYF. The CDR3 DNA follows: TGTGCCAGCAGTTTAGGTACAGCGGGGGAGCAGTACTTC.

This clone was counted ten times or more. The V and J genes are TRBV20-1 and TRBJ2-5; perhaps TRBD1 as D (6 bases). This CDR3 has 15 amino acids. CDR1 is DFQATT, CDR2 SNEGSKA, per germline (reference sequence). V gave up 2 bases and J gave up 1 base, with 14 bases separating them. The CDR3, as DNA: TGCAGTGCTAGATACGCCCGGGACATCCAAGAGACCCAGTACTTC. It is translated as CSARYARDIQETQYF.

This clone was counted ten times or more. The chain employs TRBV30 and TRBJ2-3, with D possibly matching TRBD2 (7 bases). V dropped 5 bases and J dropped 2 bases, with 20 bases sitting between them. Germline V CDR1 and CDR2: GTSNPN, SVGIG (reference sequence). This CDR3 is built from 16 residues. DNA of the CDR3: TGTGCCTGGGCCCCTCTGAGGGGGAGGGCCACAGATACGCAGTATTTT. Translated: CAWAPLRGRATDTQYF.

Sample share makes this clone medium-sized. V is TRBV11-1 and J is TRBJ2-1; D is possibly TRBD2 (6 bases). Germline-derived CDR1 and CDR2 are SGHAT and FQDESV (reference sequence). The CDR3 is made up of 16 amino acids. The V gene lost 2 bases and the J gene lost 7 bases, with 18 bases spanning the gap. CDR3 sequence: CASSLTGLPGLNEQFF. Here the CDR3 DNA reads TGTGCCAGCAGCTTAACGGGACTCCCGGGCCTTAATGAGCAGTTCTTC.

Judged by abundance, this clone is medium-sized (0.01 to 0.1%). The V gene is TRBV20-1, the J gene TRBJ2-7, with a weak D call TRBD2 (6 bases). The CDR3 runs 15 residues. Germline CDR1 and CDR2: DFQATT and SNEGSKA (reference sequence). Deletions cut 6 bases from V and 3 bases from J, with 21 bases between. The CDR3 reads CSARKRAGTDYEQYF. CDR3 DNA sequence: TGCAGTGCCAGAAAGAGGGCGGGAACGGACTACGAGCAGTACTTC.

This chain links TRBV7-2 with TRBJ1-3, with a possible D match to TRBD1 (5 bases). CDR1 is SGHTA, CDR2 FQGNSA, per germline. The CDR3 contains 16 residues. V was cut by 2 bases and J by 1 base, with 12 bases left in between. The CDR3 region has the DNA TGTGCCAGCAGCTTAACGCAGGGATTATCTGGAAACACCATATATTTT. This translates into CASSLTQGLSGNTIYF.

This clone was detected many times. DNA of the CDR3: TGTGCCAGCAGCCAACCGGGACACGGCGTCTACGAGCAGTACTTC. Residues: CASSQPGHGVYEQYF. The V gene is TRBV14, the J gene TRBJ2-7; tentative D call: TRBD1 (6 bases). Trimming removed 2 bases at V and 3 bases at J, with 14 bases between. This CDR3 has 15 amino acids. CDR1 and CDR2 from the germline V gene are SGHDN and FVKESK.

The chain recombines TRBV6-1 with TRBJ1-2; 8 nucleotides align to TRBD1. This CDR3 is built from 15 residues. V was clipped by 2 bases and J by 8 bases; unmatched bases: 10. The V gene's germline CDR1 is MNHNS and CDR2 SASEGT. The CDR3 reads CASSEFSDRGEGYTF. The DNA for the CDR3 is TGTGCCAGCAGTGAATTTAGCGACAGGGGCGAAGGCTACACCTTC.

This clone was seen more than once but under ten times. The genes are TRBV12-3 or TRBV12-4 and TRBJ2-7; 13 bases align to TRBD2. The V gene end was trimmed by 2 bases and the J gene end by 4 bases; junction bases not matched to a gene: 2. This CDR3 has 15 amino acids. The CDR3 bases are TGTGCCAGCAGTTTATCGACTAGCGGGAGGTACGAGCAGTACTTC. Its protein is CASSLSTSGRYEQYF.

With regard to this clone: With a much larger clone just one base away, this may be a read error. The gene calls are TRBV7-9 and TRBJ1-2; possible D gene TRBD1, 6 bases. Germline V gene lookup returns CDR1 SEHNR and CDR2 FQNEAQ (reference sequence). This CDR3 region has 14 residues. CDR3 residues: CAISPDRGDYGYTF. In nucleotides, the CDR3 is TGTGCCATCAGCCCGGACAGAGGGGACTATGGCTACACCTTC.